This TCR beta chain was captured by sequencing in a study of blood T cell repertoires in COVID-19. Under the authors' procedure: Amplification from reference gene primers served as the basis for estimated nucleated cell counts. The data were produced by immunoSEQ multiplex PCR, yet TCRdb's version contains in-frame clones alone and is incomplete. V and J calls and clone size are copied from that table; D and trimming were computed from the DNA. The data contain tens of thousands of clones, around 82% of them singletons. Trimming took 1 base from V and 5 from J; bases not matched to a gene: 3. Per the germline V gene, CDR1 is PRHDT and CDR2 is FYEKMQ (reference sequence). The CDR3 has 15 amino acids.

The sample comprised peripheral blood. The V gene is TRBV13, the J gene TRBJ2-1, with TRBD2 matching 9 bases. This TCR was sampled from a middle-aged man with active COVID-19. The chain's CDR3 is CASSLVAGADNEQFF. The CDR3 DNA is TGTGCCAGCAGCTTAGTAGCGGGGGCCGACAATGAGCAGTTCTTC. Combining the CDR3 with reference TRBV13 and TRBJ2-1 gives the whole variable domain AAGVIQSPRHLIKEKRETATLKCYPIPRHDTVYWYQQGPGQDPQFLISFYEKMQSDKGSIPDRFSAQQFSDYHSELNMSSLELGDSALYFCASSLVAGADNEQFFGPGTRLTVL.